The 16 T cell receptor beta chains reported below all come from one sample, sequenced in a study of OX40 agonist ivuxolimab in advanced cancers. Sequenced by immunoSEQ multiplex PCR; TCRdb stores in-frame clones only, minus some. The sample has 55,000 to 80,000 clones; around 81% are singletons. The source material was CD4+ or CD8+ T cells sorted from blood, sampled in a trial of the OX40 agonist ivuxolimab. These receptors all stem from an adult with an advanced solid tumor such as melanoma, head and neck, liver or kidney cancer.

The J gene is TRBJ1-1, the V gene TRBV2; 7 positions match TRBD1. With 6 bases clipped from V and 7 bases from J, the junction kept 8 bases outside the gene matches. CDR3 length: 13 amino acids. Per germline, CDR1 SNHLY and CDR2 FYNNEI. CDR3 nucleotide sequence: TGTGCCAGCAGGTCGGACAGGATTTTTGAAGCTTTCTTT. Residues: CASRSDRIFEAFF.

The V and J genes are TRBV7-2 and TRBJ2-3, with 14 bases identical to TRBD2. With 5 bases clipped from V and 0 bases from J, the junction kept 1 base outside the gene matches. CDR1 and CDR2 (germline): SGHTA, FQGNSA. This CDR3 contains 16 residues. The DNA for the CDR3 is TGTGCCAGCAGCAGACTAGCGGGGGGGAGCACAGATACGCAGTATTTT. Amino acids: CASSRLAGGSTDTQYF.

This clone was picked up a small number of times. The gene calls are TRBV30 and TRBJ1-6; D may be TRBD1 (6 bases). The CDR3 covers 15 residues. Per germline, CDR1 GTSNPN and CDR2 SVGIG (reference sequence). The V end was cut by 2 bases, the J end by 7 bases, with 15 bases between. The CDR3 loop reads CAWSTPQGKNSPLHF. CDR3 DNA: TGTGCCTGGAGTACCCCCCAGGGGAAGAATTCACCCCTCCACTTT.

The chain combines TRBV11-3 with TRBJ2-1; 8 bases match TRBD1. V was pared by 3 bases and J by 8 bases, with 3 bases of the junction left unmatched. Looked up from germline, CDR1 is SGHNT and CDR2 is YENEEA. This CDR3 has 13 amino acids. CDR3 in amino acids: CASSFAGGHEQFF. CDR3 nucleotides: TGTGCCAGCAGCTTTGCAGGGGGCCATGAGCAGTTCTTC.

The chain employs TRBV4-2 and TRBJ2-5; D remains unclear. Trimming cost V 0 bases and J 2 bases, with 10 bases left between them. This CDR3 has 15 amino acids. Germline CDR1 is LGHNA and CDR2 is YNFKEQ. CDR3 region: CASSQEWYSQETQYF. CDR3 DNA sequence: TGTGCCAGCAGCCAAGAATGGTACAGTCAAGAGACCCAGTACTTC.

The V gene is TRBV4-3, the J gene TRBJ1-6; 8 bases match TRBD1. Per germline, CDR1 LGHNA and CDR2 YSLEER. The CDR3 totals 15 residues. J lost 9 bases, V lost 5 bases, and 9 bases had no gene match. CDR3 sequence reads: CASSARQGPSSPLHF. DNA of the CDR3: TGCGCCAGCAGCGCACGACAGGGGCCCAGTTCACCCCTCCACTTT.

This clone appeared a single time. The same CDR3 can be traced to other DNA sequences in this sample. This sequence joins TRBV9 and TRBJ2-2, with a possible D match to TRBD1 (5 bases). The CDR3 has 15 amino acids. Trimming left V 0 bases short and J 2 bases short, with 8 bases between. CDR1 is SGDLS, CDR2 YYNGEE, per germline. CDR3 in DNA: TGTGCCAGCAGCGTAGGGGGCAGCAACACCGGGGAGCTGTTTTTT. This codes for CASSVGGSNTGELFF.

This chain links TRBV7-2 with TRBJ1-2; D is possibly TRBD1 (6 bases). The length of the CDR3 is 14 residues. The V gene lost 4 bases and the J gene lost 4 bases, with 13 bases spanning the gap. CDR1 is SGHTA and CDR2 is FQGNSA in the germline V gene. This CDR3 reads CASSSRTDLYGYTF. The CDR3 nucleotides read TGTGCCAGCAGCTCCCGGACAGACCTCTATGGCTACACCTTC.

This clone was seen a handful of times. For the CDR3, the DNA is TGTGCCAGCAGTGCGACAGGGTCCTACGAGCAGTACTTC. Translating gives CASSATGSYEQYF. The V and J genes are TRBV6-5 and TRBJ2-7; TRBD1 matches at 7 bases. From germline, CDR1 is MNHEY and CDR2 SVGAGI. V gave up 5 bases and J gave up 1 base; unmatched junction bases: 2. There are 13 residues in the CDR3.

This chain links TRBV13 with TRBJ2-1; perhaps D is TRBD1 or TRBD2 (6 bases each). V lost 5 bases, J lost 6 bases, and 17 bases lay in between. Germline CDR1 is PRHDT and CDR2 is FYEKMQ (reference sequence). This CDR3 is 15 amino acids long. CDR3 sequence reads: CASSRDSRGPNEQFF. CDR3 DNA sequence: TGTGCCAGCAGCCGAGATAGCCGGGGGCCCAATGAGCAGTTCTTC.

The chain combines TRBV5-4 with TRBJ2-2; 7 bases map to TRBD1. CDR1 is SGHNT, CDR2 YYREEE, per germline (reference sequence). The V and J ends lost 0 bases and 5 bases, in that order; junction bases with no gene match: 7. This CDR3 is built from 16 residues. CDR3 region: CASSLAGGRGTGELFF. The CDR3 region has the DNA TGTGCCAGCAGCTTGGCAGGGGGAAGGGGGACCGGGGAGCTGTTTTTT.

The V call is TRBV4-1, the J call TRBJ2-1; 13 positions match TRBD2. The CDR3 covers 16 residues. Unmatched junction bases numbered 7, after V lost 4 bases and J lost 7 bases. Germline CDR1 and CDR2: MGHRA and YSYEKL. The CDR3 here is CASSLLAGGLSNEQFF. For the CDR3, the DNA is TGCGCCAGCAGCCTACTAGCGGGGGGGCTGTCGAATGAGCAGTTCTTC.

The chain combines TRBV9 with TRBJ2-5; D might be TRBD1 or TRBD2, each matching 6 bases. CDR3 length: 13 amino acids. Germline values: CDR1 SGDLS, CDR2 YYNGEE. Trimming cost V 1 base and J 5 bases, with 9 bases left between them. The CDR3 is CASSVRGTETQYF. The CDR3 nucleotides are TGTGCCAGCAGCGTAAGGGGGACTGAGACCCAGTACTTC. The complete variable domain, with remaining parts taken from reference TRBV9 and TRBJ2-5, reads DSGVTQTPKHLITATGQRVTLRCSPRSGDLSVYWYQQSLDQGLQFLIQYYNGEERAKGNILERFSAQQFPDLHSELNLSSLELGDSALYFCASSVRGTETQYFGPGTRLLVL.

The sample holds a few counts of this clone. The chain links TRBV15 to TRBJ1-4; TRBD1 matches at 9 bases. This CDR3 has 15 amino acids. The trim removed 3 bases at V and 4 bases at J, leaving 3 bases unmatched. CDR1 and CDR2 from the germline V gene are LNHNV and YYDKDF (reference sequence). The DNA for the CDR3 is TGTGCCACCAGCAGGCGACAGGGGGGTAATGAAAAACTGTTTTTT. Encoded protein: CATSRRQGGNEKLFF.

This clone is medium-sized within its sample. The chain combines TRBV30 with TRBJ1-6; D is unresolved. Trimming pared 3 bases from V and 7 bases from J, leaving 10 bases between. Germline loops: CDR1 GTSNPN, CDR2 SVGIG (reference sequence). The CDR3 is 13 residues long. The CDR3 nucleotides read TGTGCCTGGAGATTGGTATTCAATTCACCCCTCCACTTT. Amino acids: CAWRLVFNSPLHF.

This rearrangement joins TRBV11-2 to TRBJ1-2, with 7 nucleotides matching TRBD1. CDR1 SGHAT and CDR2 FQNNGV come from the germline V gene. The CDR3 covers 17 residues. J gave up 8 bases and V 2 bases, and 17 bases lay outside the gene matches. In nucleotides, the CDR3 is TGTGCCAGCAGCTTACCAAATGGGGGCACAGGGGTTGGGGGCTACACCTTC. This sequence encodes CASSLPNGGTGVGGYTF.